The rows below give T cell receptor beta chains drawn from one sample of a study of cytomegalovirus exposure and HLA in healthy donors. Using immunoSEQ multiplex PCR, the repertoire was profiled, and TCRdb retains in-frame clones only, with some absent. The sample lists about 130,000 clones, less than 85% occurring once. The sequencing sample was made of PBMCs. These receptor sequences come from a man aged 18 to 35 in good health and CMV-seropositive. The CDR3 runs from the conserved cysteine through the conserved F or W. Fields, in order: D gene, J gene, V gene, clone size, CDR3 DNA, CDR3 protein. A D gene is named only where the DNA matches it firmly. Clone size appears in some rows only: once, few, many, or a class for an expanded clone.

>-|TRBJ1-1|TRBV6-4|-
TGTGCCAGCAGTGATCGGGGGAACACTGAAGCTTTCTTT
CASSDRGNTEAFF
>-|TRBJ2-7|TRBV7-6|-
TGTGCCAGCAGCTCGTACAGGGTTGCACACGAGCAGTACTTC
CASSSYRVAHEQYF
>TRBD2|TRBJ2-7|TRBV6-6|-
TGTGCCAGCAGTTACGGACTAGCTGCATACCCCTACGAGCAGTACTTC
CASSYGLAAYPYEQYF
>-|TRBJ1-3|TRBV25-1|-
TGTGCCAGCAGTGAAGCCGGTGGAAACACCATATATTTT
CASSEAGGNTIYF
>TRBD1|TRBJ1-4|TRBV7-6|once
TGTGCCAGCAGCTTCTCCAGGGGGCTCACTAATGAAAAACTGTTTTTT
CASSFSRGLTNEKLFF
>TRBD2|TRBJ2-2|TRBV25-1|-
TGTGCCAGCAGTCCGCATCGGGGGGGTACTGACACCGGGGAGCTGTTTTTT
CASSPHRGGTDTGELFF
>-|TRBJ2-7|TRBV10-3|-
TGTGCCATCAGTGTCGGAGGTATGGCGGGCAGCGAGCAGTACTTC
CAISVGGMAGSEQYF
>TRBD2|TRBJ2-1|TRBV11-2|-
TGTGCCAGCAGCTTAGGAGCGGGGGGTTATCCGGGTGAGCAGTTCTTC
CASSLGAGGYPGEQFF
>-|TRBJ2-7|TRBV29-1|once
TGCAGCGGATCCGGGACACCCAACTCCTACGAGCAGTACTTC
CSGSGTPNSYEQYF
>-|TRBJ1-3|TRBV19|-
TGTGCCAGTAGTTGGGGGCCCCAGGACACCTCTGGAAACACCATATATTTT
CASSWGPQDTSGNTIYF
>-|TRBJ2-3|TRBV7-6|-
TGTGCCAGCAGCTCCCCACGGGAGCAGTATTTT
CASSSPREQYF
>-|TRBJ2-7|TRBV5-1|-
TGCGCCACGCGGGTCGGACCAACGGGGTTGAGCGAGCAGTACTTC
CATRVGPTGLSEQYF
>TRBD2|TRBJ2-7|TRBV7-2|-
TGTGCCAGCAGCCCGAGGAGCCTAGCGGACACCTACGAGCAGTACTTC
CASSPRSLADTYEQYF
>TRBD1|TRBJ1-3|TRBV5-1|few
TGCGCCAGCACCCTGGACAGGGGGCCTGGAAACACCATATATTTT
CASTLDRGPGNTIYF
>TRBD1|TRBJ1-5|TRBV30|few
TGTGCCTGGAGTCGGGACAGGGATCAGCCCCAGCATTTT
CAWSRDRDQPQHF
>TRBD2|TRBJ2-1|TRBV27|-
TGTGCCAGCAGGGCGGGGGGGCCCTACAATGAGCAGTTCTTC
CASRAGGPYNEQFF
>TRBD2|TRBJ2-5|TRBV27|-
TGTGCCAGCAGTTCTGGGGGAGGGGAGACCCAGTACTTC
CASSSGGGETQYF
>-|TRBJ1-2|TRBV6-6|-
TGTGCCAGCAGTTACCGGACTGATCACGGGGATGGCTACACCTTC
CASSYRTDHGDGYTF
>-|TRBJ2-7|TRBV9|once
TGTGCCAGCAGCGTGGGACTGGGCTCCTACGAGCAGTACTTC
CASSVGLGSYEQYF
>-|TRBJ1-3|TRBV9|-
TGTGCCAGCAGCCCTCCCAGGGAAAACACCATATATTTT
CASSPPRENTIYF
>-|TRBJ1-2|TRBV28|-
TGTGCCAGCAGTGAACAGGGTGAGGACTATGGCTACACCTTC
CASSEQGEDYGYTF
>TRBD1|TRBJ1-5|TRBV19|-
TGTGCCAGTAGCACAACCAGCAAGAGGGGGCTGGGTCAGCCCCAGCATTTT
CASSTTSKRGLGQPQHF
>-|TRBJ1-1|TRBV9|-
TGTGCCAGCAGCGTAGTCCTGGGACTTAACACTGAAGCTTTCTTT
CASSVVLGLNTEAFF
>TRBD1|TRBJ2-1|TRBV5-1|-
TGCGCCAGCAGCGCTGGGACAGGACCCTACAATGAGCAGTTCTTC
CASSAGTGPYNEQFF
>-|TRBJ2-4|TRBV28|-
TGTGCCAGCACCGCCCAACGACGGGTCTTAGCCAAAAACATTCAGTACTTC
CASTAQRRVLAKNIQYF
>-|TRBJ2-7|TRBV2|once
TGTGCCAGCATCCCCCGGAGCTCCTACGAGCAGTACTTC
CASIPRSSYEQYF
>TRBD1|TRBJ1-4|TRBV5-6|-
TGTGCCAGCAGCCAACAGGGGGTTGATGAAAAACTGTTTTTT
CASSQQGVDEKLFF
>-|TRBJ2-2|TRBV4-2|-
TGTGCCAGCAGCCCCCCGACCGGGGAGCTGTTTTTT
CASSPPTGELFF
>-|TRBJ1-2|TRBV5-4|-
TGTGCCAGCAGCTCCGACAGCCTCTATGGCTACACCTTC
CASSSDSLYGYTF
>TRBD1|TRBJ2-5|TRBV5-8|-
TGTGCCAGCAGCTCCGGGACAGGGGTGGTTGAGACCCAGTACTTC
CASSSGTGVVETQYF
>-|TRBJ1-2|TRBV6-6|-
TGTGCCAGCAGCTTATTAGGGGGTACCTATGGCTACACCTTC
CASSLLGGTYGYTF
>-|TRBJ2-1|TRBV7-9|-
TGTGCCAGCAGTTCTCTTACCTACAATGAGCAGTTCTTC
CASSSLTYNEQFF
>TRBD2|TRBJ2-5|TRBV4-3|-
TGCGCCAGCAGCCAAAGGACTAGCGGGCCTTACCAAGAGACCCAGTACTTC
CASSQRTSGPYQETQYF
>TRBD1|TRBJ2-1|TRBV14|once
TGTGCCAGCAGCCAAGACGGTGCAGGGGGAAATGAGCAGTTCTTC
CASSQDGAGGNEQFF
>TRBD1|TRBJ2-4|TRBV19|-
TGTGCCAGTAGTGGGGACAGCTCAGGTTTTGAAATAGCCAAAAACATTCAGTACTTC
CASSGDSSGFEIAKNIQYF
>-|TRBJ1-5|TRBV19|-
TGTGCCAGTAGTATTAGGGCAGGGTGGAATCAGCCCCAGCATTTT
CASSIRAGWNQPQHF
>-|TRBJ2-1|TRBV19|-
TGTGCCAGCGCTAACAGGGACTCCTACAATGAGCAGTTCTTC
CASANRDSYNEQFF
>TRBD2|TRBJ2-7|TRBV7-2|-
TGTGCCAGCAGCTACACTAGCCGGGGGGGTACGTCAGTCGAGCAGTACTTC
CASSYTSRGGTSVEQYF
>-|TRBJ2-1|TRBV28|few
TGTGCCAGCAGTTTAGGGACTTATCCCTACAATGAGCAGTTCTTC
CASSLGTYPYNEQFF
>-|TRBJ1-1|TRBV7-2|-
TGTGCCAGCAGCTTCGCAGGGGCCCTGAACACTGAAGCTTTCTTT
CASSFAGALNTEAFF
>-|TRBJ1-1|TRBV7-2|few
TGTGCCAGCAGTCCGCCTGACAGGCGAGAAACTGAAGCTTTCTTT
CASSPPDRRETEAFF
>TRBD2|TRBJ2-1|TRBV10-3|few
TGTGCCACCCAATTTACTAGCGGGGGGACGACCTACAATGAGCAGTTCTTC
CATQFTSGGTTYNEQFF
>TRBD1|TRBJ2-7|TRBV29-1|-
TGCAGCGTTGAAATCCCCGGGACAGGGGGGCCCTACGAGCAGTACTTC
CSVEIPGTGGPYEQYF
>TRBD1|TRBJ2-7|TRBV5-4|-
TGTGCCAGCAGCTTGAACAGGGGGAGAAACGAGCAGTACTTC
CASSLNRGRNEQYF
>TRBD1|TRBJ1-1|TRBV7-9|-
TGTGCCAGCAGCTTGCCCCCCACAGGGGGCACTGAAGCTTTCTTT
CASSLPPTGGTEAFF
>TRBD1|TRBJ2-5|TRBV11-3|-
TGTGCCAGCAGCTTAGGCGGACAGGAAAACCAAGAGACCCAGTACTTC
CASSLGGQENQETQYF
>-|TRBJ1-2|TRBV5-1|-
TGCGCCAGCAGCTTGGGAGGAGGCTACACCTTC
CASSLGGGYTF
>TRBD2|TRBJ2-2|TRBV2|once
TGTGCCAGCAGTGAAACCAGCGGGGGAAGGACCGGGGAGCTGTTTTTT
CASSETSGGRTGELFF
>TRBD1|TRBJ1-1|TRBV6-5|-
TGTGCCAGCAGCCGGGGACAGCCGAACACTGAAGCTTTCTTT
CASSRGQPNTEAFF
>TRBD2|TRBJ2-1|TRBV7-9|-
TGTGCCAGCAGCTCAGTGGGACTAGCGGGGGGGCCCTCCTACAATGAGCAGTTCTTC
CASSSVGLAGGPSYNEQFF
>TRBD1|TRBJ2-4|TRBV29-1|-
TGCAGCGTCGGGACAGGGGAAAACATTCAGTACTTC
CSVGTGENIQYF
>TRBD1|TRBJ1-1|TRBV5-1|-
TGCGCCAGCACCAAAGCGGGGACAGGGGGGACGAACACTGAAGCTTTCTTT
CASTKAGTGGTNTEAFF
>-|TRBJ2-7|TRBV5-4|-
TGTGCCAGCAGCCCCCAGACAGGGAGGCGCGAGCAGTACTTC
CASSPQTGRREQYF
>-|TRBJ2-2|TRBV27|-
TGTGCCAGCAGTTTGGGCAGACCCGGGGAGCTGTTTTTT
CASSLGRPGELFF